This section outlines one TCR beta chain sequence together with its context. Antigen: not known. Then a second PCR, running roughly 7 to 11 cycles, was carried out with a sample-barcoded 5' primer and a J-beta primer mix. The authors tagged each cDNA molecule using a template-switch adaptor with 12 random nucleotides. Each CDR3 protein gets one entry after TCRdb re-called the 5' RACE reads with MiXCR. The data contain hundreds of thousands of distinct CDR3 sequences, roughly three fifths of them singletons. This specimen comes from a study of blood T cells in healthy people across ages. Findings of the study overall: A roughly linear fall in TCR beta diversity per million T cells was seen with increasing age.

The length of the CDR3 is 17 residues. Trimming took 4 bases from V and 0 from J; bases not matched to a gene: 8. Looked up from germline, CDR1 is SGHRS and CDR2 is YFSETQ. The chain joins TRBV5-1 to TRBJ2-3, with 10 bases fitting TRBD2. Material: blood. The clonotype comes from a man aged 60 to 75 in good health. Here the CDR3 DNA reads TGCGCCAGCAGCCTACTCGGACTAGCGGTTAGCACAGATACGCAGTATTTT. The encoded protein is CASSLLGLAVSTDTQYF.